This entry lists 11 T cell receptor beta chains sequenced from one sample in a study of T cells in women clearing cervical HPV infection (dated by TCRdb to 2016 to 2018). Library creation used the immunoSEQ multiplex PCR assay. In TCRdb, the immuneACCESS table is reduced to in-frame sequences with V and J assigned. These tables do not hold every clone; where another copy was compared, an unresolved V gene accounts for under half, and the others remain unexplained. The table kept for this sample lists about 21,000 clones. Jointly, the top ten make up less than 7.5% of the sample. Sequencing was performed on blood buffy coat. Receptors were obtained from a woman aged 18 to 75 with a cervical HPV16 infection that either progressed to CIN3+ or cleared (not recorded which).

This clone is deemed medium-sized by its frequency. The CDR3 end is not reached by the read, which stops 3 residues before it; the germline J gene fills it in. The V gene is TRBV18, the J gene TRBJ2-1; 13 positions agree with TRBD2. CDR3 length: 20 residues. Germline loops: CDR1 KGHSH, CDR2 LQKENI. V was pared by 3 bases and J by 0 bases, with 11 bases of the junction left unmatched. The covered CDR3 bases are TGTGCCAGCTCACCCCGTCTACTAGCGGGAGGGAGGAGCTCCTACAATGAG. This translates into CASSPRLLAGGRSSYNE. The complete CDR3 sequence is CASSPRLLAGGRSSYNEQFF.

On this clone: Read data end 3 residues before the CDR3 end; the end is taken from the germline J gene. The J gene is TRBJ2-5, the V gene TRBV18, with 11 bases lining up with TRBD1. With V trimmed by 3 bases and J by 5 bases, 5 bases remained unmatched. This CDR3 spans 15 amino acids. The germline gives CDR1 KGHSH, CDR2 LQKENI. The CDR3 loop is CASSPWTGGQETQYF. The part of the CDR3 DNA that was read is TGTGCCAGCTCACCCTGGACAGGGGGCCAGGAGACC.

As for this clone: The read finishes 3 residues shy of the CDR3 end, and the germline J gene is used to complete it. This chain links TRBV25-1 with TRBJ2-5; D gene ambiguous. The CDR3 totals 14 residues. Germline CDR1 and CDR2: MGHDK and SYGVNS. V was trimmed by 7 bases and J by 3 bases, leaving 15 bases between them. Partial CDR3 DNA: TGTGCCAGCACTCCACGTGGCGGAGAAGAGACC. Translating it yields CASTPRGGEET. The whole CDR3 sequence is CASTPRGGEETQYF.

Turning to this clone: The read halts 3 residues ahead of the CDR3 end, with the missing end drawn from the germline J gene. The V call is TRBV7-8, the J call TRBJ2-7; TRBD1 matches 9 bases. The V gene's germline CDR1 is SGHVS and CDR2 FQNEAQ. The CDR3 spans 16 residues. With V trimmed by 1 base and J by 6 bases, 10 bases remained unmatched. The CDR3 sequence is CASSLGVGDRVSEQYF. The CDR3 bases that were read are TGTGCCAGCAGCTTAGGGGTTGGGGACAGGGTGTCCGAG.

In regard to this clone: From the germline J gene comes the end of the CDR3, since the read stops 3 residues before it. V is TRBV6-4 and J is TRBJ2-1, with 10 bases that match TRBD2. The trim removed 5 bases at V and 5 bases at J, leaving 3 bases unmatched. Looked up from germline, CDR1 is MRHNA and CDR2 is SNTAGT. This CDR3 is 14 amino acids long. CDR3 DNA, as far as it was read: TGTGCCAGCAGTCTAGCGGGAGAACACAATGAG. Amino acids: CASSLAGEHNE. The whole CDR3 sequence reads CASSLAGEHNEQFF.

Remarks on this clone: The CDR3 end is not reached by the read, which stops 3 residues before it; the germline J gene fills it in. This chain connects TRBV20-1 to TRBJ1-2, with D possibly matching TRBD1 (5 bases). This CDR3 is built from 12 residues. The V and J ends lost 4 bases and 2 bases respectively, with 8 bases between them. CDR1 and CDR2 (germline): DFQATT, SNEGSKA (reference sequence). The CDR3 DNA, read in part, is TGCAGTGCTATGGCAGGGAACTATGGC. Residues: CSAMAGNYG. The complete CDR3 protein is CSAMAGNYGYTF.

As concerns this clone: The sequenced fragment ends 3 residues before the CDR3 boundary, so the rest is inferred from the germline J gene. The chain employs TRBV20-1 and TRBJ1-1; tentatively, D is TRBD1 (5 bases). Germline V gene data show CDR1 as DFQATT and CDR2 as SNEGSKA (reference sequence). The germline V and J ends were trimmed by 2 bases and 1 base, with 14 bases remaining between them. This CDR3 region has 15 residues. CDR3 region: CSARSYDRPNTEAFF. CDR3 DNA (partial): TGCAGTGCTAGAAGTTATGACAGACCGAACACTGAA.

With respect to this clone: The missing CDR3 end, 3 residues past where the read stops, is filled in from the germline J gene. V usage is TRBV11-2 and J usage is TRBJ2-5; TRBD1 matches 8 bases. The V gene's germline CDR1 is SGHAT and CDR2 FQNNGV. Trimming took 5 bases from V and 5 from J; bases not matched to a gene: 10. This CDR3 has 15 amino acids. CDR3 amino acids: CASSDTQGARETQYF. The part of the CDR3 DNA that was read is TGTGCCAGCAGCGACACTCAGGGGGCCCGGGAGACC.

Concerning this clone itself: The read falls 3 residues short of the CDR3 end, and the missing part is taken from the germline J gene. V usage is TRBV7-6 and J usage is TRBJ2-7; 10 bases align to TRBD2. Germline CDR1 is SGHVS and CDR2 is FNYEAQ. J lost 6 bases, V lost 1 base, and 6 bases had no gene match. CDR3 length: 15 amino acids. The CDR3 DNA, read in part, is TGTGCCAGCAGCTTAGGGGCTAGCGGGAGCCCCGAG. It translates to CASSLGASGSPE. The whole CDR3 region reads CASSLGASGSPEQYF.

Turning to this clone: The DNA ends 3 residues before the CDR3 does, and the rest of the CDR3 is filled in from the germline J gene. The J gene is TRBJ2-4, the V gene TRBV20-1, with 7 nucleotides matching TRBD2. Germline assignment: CDR1 DFQATT and CDR2 SNEGSKA (reference sequence). This CDR3 contains 15 residues. The ends lost 6 bases at V and 0 bases at J; junction bases unmatched: 8. The DNA read from the CDR3 is TGCAGTGCCCAGGGAGGGATGCTAGCCAAAAACATT. Translation gives CSAQGGMLAKNI. The entire CDR3 protein reads CSAQGGMLAKNIQYF.

Remarks on this clone: At one end, the junction sequence differs from germline, possibly due to a read error. The sequenced fragment ends 3 residues before the CDR3 boundary, so the rest is inferred from the germline J gene. This chain uses TRBV5-1 with TRBJ2-1; 13 bases line up with TRBD2. From germline, CDR1 is SGHRS and CDR2 YFSETQ. The CDR3 runs 14 residues. CDR3 bases read: TGCGCCAACAGCGGGGGACTAGCGGGATATGAG. Protein product: CANSGGLAGYE. The CDR3 reads in full as CANSGGLAGYEQFF.